This T cell receptor beta chain was documented in a study of cytomegalovirus exposure and HLA in healthy donors. Findings of the study overall: The listing of approximately 160 TCR beta chains classed them as cytomegalovirus-associated.

Here immunoSEQ multiplex PCR was the method, and the copy in TCRdb shows in-frame clones only, minus some. Among approximately 280,000 clones listed, 70% to 90% were seen once. Germline lookup yields CDR1 SQVTM and CDR2 ANQGSEA. CDR3 length equals 13 residues. Trimming took 6 bases from V and 7 from J, leaving 18 bases between them. Of note for this clone: No antigen is known for it.

The chain combines TRBV29-1 with TRBJ1-2; TRBD1 might be the D (5 bases). The sample consisted of PBMCs. This receptor was taken from a young woman in good health and CMV-seronegative. For the CDR3, the DNA is TGCAGCGTGGGGGGAGGAACTGCCTTTGGCTACACCTTC. Amino acids: CSVGGGTAFGYTF.